These 21 T cell receptor beta chains were sequenced from one sample in a study of T cells after yellow fever vaccination. Each CDR3 protein is one row after TCRdb ran MiXCR on the 5' RACE reads. Of 500,000 to 650,000 distinct CDR3 sequences listed, 12% are singletons. Specimen: PBMCs, collected on the day of the yellow fever booster vaccination. These receptors were collected from a man aged 25 to 40 who received the YFV17D yellow fever vaccine.

The chain joins TRBV6-1 to TRBJ2-3, with a possible D match to TRBD2 (5 bases). The CDR3 contains 13 residues. CDR1 is MNHNS and CDR2 is SASEGT in the germline V gene. V was cut by 1 base and J by 5 bases, with 7 bases left in between. The CDR3 coding sequence is TGTGCCAGCAGTGAAGGTCGGGGAGATACGCAGTATTTT. It codes for CASSEGRGDTQYF.

This clonotype was seen many times. The chain links TRBV7-8 to TRBJ1-1; D remains ambiguous. This CDR3 comprises 13 residues. V lost 3 bases, J lost 3 bases, and 8 bases lay in between. Looked up from germline, CDR1 is SGHVS and CDR2 is FQNEAQ. DNA of the CDR3: TGTGCCAGCAGCTTTGGCCGGGACACTGAAGCTTTCTTT. Its protein product is CASSFGRDTEAFF.

This chain uses TRBV11-2 with TRBJ2-7; 16 positions agree with TRBD2. The CDR3 is 20 residues long. Trimming removed 8 bases from V and 2 bases from J; junction bases left unmatched: 18. The germline CDR1 and CDR2 sequences are SGHAT and FQNNGV. CDR3 sequence reads: CASQLLIDSGLAGGPYEQYF. The CDR3, as DNA: TGTGCCAGCCAGCTACTGATTGACTCGGGACTAGCGGGAGGGCCCTACGAGCAGTACTTC.

The chain couples TRBV30 to TRBJ1-1, with D uncertain. Germline CDR1 is GTSNPN and CDR2 is SVGIG (reference sequence). Trimming removed 4 bases at V and 7 bases at J, with 10 bases between. The CDR3 has 11 amino acids. CDR3 amino acids: CAWTGLIEAFF. In DNA form, the CDR3 reads TGTGCCTGGACTGGACTTATTGAAGCTTTCTTT.

This clonotype was seen only a few times. The rearrangement links TRBV5-6 to TRBJ2-5, with D unclear. The CDR3 length is 14 residues. Germline V lookup: CDR1 SGHDT, CDR2 YYEEEE. V was pared by 5 bases and J by 3 bases, with 14 bases between. CDR3 DNA sequence: TGTGCCAGCAGTGGAGTTGGACCGGAAGAGACCCAGTACTTC. It translates to CASSGVGPEETQYF.

V is TRBV14 and J is TRBJ2-1; D is unresolved. Trimming left V 4 bases short and J 9 bases short, with 7 bases between. Germline lookup yields CDR1 SGHDN and CDR2 FVKESK. The CDR3 contains 11 residues. CDR3 residues: CASSRWTEQFF. The CDR3 nucleotides read TGTGCCAGCAGCCGGTGGACTGAGCAGTTCTTC.

This clonotype was found a few times. The chain is built from TRBV7-9 and TRBJ1-2, with a tentative D call TRBD1 (5 bases). CDR1 is SEHNR and CDR2 is FQNEAQ in the germline V gene (reference sequence). The CDR3 is made up of 14 amino acids. The V gene lost 1 base and the J gene lost 6 bases, with 12 bases spanning the gap. DNA for the CDR3: TGTGCCAGCAGCTTAGTGGGGACTGTGAATGGCTACACCTTC. Protein: CASSLVGTVNGYTF.

The CDR3 here is CSALRSNTEAFF. CDR3 nucleotide sequence: TGCAGCGCCCTTCGATCGAACACTGAAGCTTTCTTT. The chain combines TRBV29-1 with TRBJ1-1; no clear D. The germline V gene encodes CDR1 SQVTM and CDR2 ANQGSEA. Between the trimmed V and J ends, which lost 7 bases and 1 base, there was a span of 10 bases. This CDR3 comprises 12 residues.

V is TRBV4-3 and J is TRBJ2-2; D is possibly TRBD2 (5 bases). CDR1 and CDR2 from the germline V gene are LGHNA and YSLEER. The germline V and J ends were trimmed by 0 bases and 4 bases, with 9 bases remaining between them. This CDR3 has 15 residues. The CDR3 region has the DNA TGCGCCAGCAGCCAAGAAGGGAGATCCACCGGGGAGCTGTTTTTT. This codes for CASSQEGRSTGELFF.

The chain combines TRBV4-3 with TRBJ2-5; D is unclear. CDR1 and CDR2 (germline): LGHNA, YSLEER. The CDR3 contains 15 residues. The V end lost 0 bases, the J end lost 6 bases, and 14 bases lay between the germline ends. CDR3: CASSQDLKGRKTQYF. The CDR3, as DNA: TGCGCCAGCAGCCAAGATTTAAAGGGTCGGAAGACCCAGTACTTC.

The chain carries TRBV12-3 or TRBV12-4 and TRBJ2-1; no clear D gene. V was pared by 4 bases and J by 9 bases, with 7 bases between. The CDR3 has 11 amino acids. This CDR3 is CASSSPIEQFF. The CDR3 DNA sequence: TGTGCCAGCAGTTCCCCCATTGAGCAGTTCTTC.

This clonotype came up a few times. The gene calls are TRBV9 and TRBJ2-1, with TRBD2 matching 7 bases. CDR1 and CDR2 (germline): SGDLS, YYNGEE. V lost 1 base, J lost 4 bases, and 5 bases stayed unmatched. The CDR3 sequence is 15 residues long. This chain's CDR3 is CASSVRLAEYNEQFF. CDR3 DNA sequence: TGTGCCAGCAGCGTAAGGCTAGCGGAGTACAATGAGCAGTTCTTC.

The CDR3 is CSARDRASAPFTDTQYF. The CDR3 DNA is TGCAGTGCTAGAGACAGGGCTAGCGCCCCTTTCACAGATACGCAGTATTTT. This chain joins TRBV20-1 and TRBJ2-3; D is perhaps TRBD2 (6 bases). V gave up 0 bases and J gave up 2 bases, with 18 bases separating them. The germline V gene has CDR1 DFQATT and CDR2 SNEGSKA (reference sequence). This CDR3 spans 17 amino acids.

This chain links TRBV21-1 with TRBJ2-1; TRBD1, the D gene given by the table, was not confirmed from the DNA. TRBV21-1 is marked as a pseudogene. CDR3 length: 15 amino acids. The CDR3 sequence: CASSKGQGTANEQFF. The CDR3 DNA reads TGCGCCAGCAGCAAAGGGCAGGGGACGGCAAATGAGCAGTTCTTC.

The chain uses TRBV19 and TRBJ2-7; D is uncertain. The V gene's germline CDR1 is LNHDA and CDR2 SQIVND (reference sequence). The CDR3 sequence is 12 residues long. V was shortened by 5 bases and J by 3 bases, with 8 bases between the two germline ends. CDR3 DNA sequence: TGTGCCAGTAGTCGTCATTTCTACGAGCAGTACTTC. It is translated as CASSRHFYEQYF.

This chain joins TRBV6-5 and TRBJ2-3; 7 bases line up with TRBD1. CDR3 length: 16 residues. V lost 2 bases and J lost 2; bases outside the gene matches: 7. From germline, CDR1 is MNHEY and CDR2 SVGAGI. CDR3: CASSYVPRGFTDTQYF. The CDR3 DNA reads as TGTGCCAGCAGTTACGTTCCCAGGGGGTTCACAGATACGCAGTATTTT.

The chain combines TRBV25-1 with TRBJ2-4; the D gene is possibly TRBD1 (5 bases). Per the germline V gene, CDR1 is MGHDK and CDR2 is SYGVNS. With 3 bases removed from V and 7 bases from J, the gap between germline ends came to 13 bases. This CDR3 is 14 amino acids long. The CDR3 spells CASSERLKGNIQYF. CDR3 nucleotides: TGTGCCAGCAGTGAGCGGTTGAAGGGGAACATTCAGTACTTC.

V usage is TRBV15 and J usage is TRBJ2-5, with D unclear. Germline V gene lookup returns CDR1 LNHNV and CDR2 YYDKDF (reference sequence). V lost 0 bases and J lost 4, with 9 bases in between. This CDR3 is built from 14 residues. As DNA, the CDR3 is TGTGCCACCAGCAGAGATCCCGGTAGAGAGACCCAGTACTTC. Encoded protein: CATSRDPGRETQYF. Full variable domain (outside the CDR3, taken from reference TRBV15 and TRBJ2-5): DAMVIQNPRYQVTQFGKPVTLSCSQTLNHNVMYWYQQKSSQAPKLLFHYYDKDFNNEADTPDNFQSRRPNTSFCFLDIRSPGLGDTAMYLCATSRDPGRETQYFGPGTRLLVL.

This clonotype was seen at least ten times. The chain is built from TRBV9 and TRBJ2-3; 10 nucleotides line up with TRBD2. The V segment lost 2 bases and the J segment 0 bases; nucleotides outside the gene matches: 0. Germline V lookup: CDR1 SGDLS, CDR2 YYNGEE. The CDR3 extends over 15 amino acids. In nucleotides, the CDR3 is TGTGCCAGCAGCGTGACTAGCGGGAGCACAGATACGCAGTATTTT. This translates into CASSVTSGSTDTQYF.

The gene calls are TRBV7-2 and TRBJ2-3; weak D call: TRBD2 (6 bases). V was trimmed by 5 bases and J by 6 bases, leaving 21 bases between them. Per germline, CDR1 SGHTA and CDR2 FQGNSA. The CDR3 is made up of 16 amino acids. CDR3 DNA: TGTGCCAGCAGCCTGATACCGGGAGTTGGGGTCGATACGCAGTATTTT. This gives the protein CASSLIPGVGVDTQYF. Variable domain in full (rest from reference TRBV7-2 and TRBJ2-3): GAGVSQSPSNKVTEKGKDVELRCDPISGHTALYWYRQSLGQGLEFLIYFQGNSAPDKSGLPSDRFSAERTGGSVSTLTIQRTQQEDSAVYLCASSLIPGVGVDTQYFGPGTRLTVL.

This clonotype showed up just a few times. The V and J genes are TRBV12-3 or TRBV12-4 and TRBJ2-6, with 7 bases matching TRBD1. With 7 bases clipped from V and 0 bases from J, the junction kept 9 bases outside the gene matches. The CDR3 runs 17 residues. CDR3 DNA sequence: TGTGCCAGCATCCCGACAGGGCCCCACTCTGGGGCCAACGTCCTGACTTTC. Translated: CASIPTGPHSGANVLTF.